Listed here is a single T cell receptor (beta chain). The antigen it binds to is not known. No per-base quality is available; no much larger clone lies one base away. These data originate in a study of blood T cell repertoires in COVID-19 (dated by TCRdb to the early 2020s). Regarding the study in general: Samples covering the acute and convalescent phases of COVID-19 were provided by collaborators in the United States, Italy and Spain. The prospective study material was composed of cDNA or gDNA derived from T cells, B-cell-depleted T cells, or PBMCs. Subjects who had been exposed to COVID-19, were actively infected with it, or had recovered from it provided the deeply sampled blood TCRbeta repertoires that made up the dataset. The repertoires were made available in a free public database intended to serve as a resource for research on the immune response to SARS-CoV-2. The samples were drawn from the first 160 participants of the ongoing ImmuneRACE study and from 1,254 subjects provided by 6 global collaborators. Where HLA class I and class II types were available, the types were taken from metadata supplied by the sample provider, not from assay-based typing. Sample metadata almost always included a de-identified subject ID, COVID-19 status, age in years and sex. Findings and caveats that apply to the study as a whole: The quantity of clinical and demographic metadata differed by source and by participant and was supplied without curation.

TCRbeta CDR3 regions were amplified from genomic DNA by means of the immunoSEQ Assay, a bias-controlled multiplex PCR. The authors processed their data as follows. Within the assay, amplification of reference gene primers was used to estimate how many nucleated cells each sample contained. Sequence reads were collapsed and filtered to measure the absolute abundance of every unique TCRbeta CDR3 rearrangement. Productive Simpson clonality was computed per sample as the square root of Simpson's diversity index over productive rearrangements. As stored in TCRdb, this immuneACCESS dataset retains in-frame rearrangements with V and J assigned. A fraction of the clones does not appear; measured against another copy, unresolved V genes explain less than half of the discrepancy, and the remainder lacks a known reason. The D gene and trimming were derived from the DNA, and the V and J assignments and clone size from that table. The sample profile shows 250,000 or so clones; about nine tenths of them were found once. Approximately 2.4% of the sample is taken by the ten largest.

One collaborating source in Seattle enrolled patients during active infection and followed them longitudinally through the course of disease. Whole blood was collected in K2EDTA tubes by collaborating institutions according to the institutions' own protocols. For TCRbeta analysis, collaborators shipped samples as frozen whole blood, isolated PBMCs, or DNA extracted from either of those sample types. V is pruned by 4 bases and J by 4 bases, leaving 6 bases of the junction without a gene match. The CDR3 holds 13 amino acids from the cysteine to the phenylalanine. Of all the DNA, just the CDR3 is kept, 39 bases in frame from base 1. As encoded in the germline V gene (reference sequence), CDR1 is DFQATT while CDR2 is SNEGSKA.

This receptor was obtained from a man aged 30 to 45 with COVID-19, enrolled during active disease. The chain is made from TRBV20-1 and TRBJ1-2; TRBD1 lines up with 7 middle nucleotides. Sequences were obtained from peripheral blood. The CDR3 protein is CSAIDRVAYGYTF. The sequence in DNA is TGCAGTGCTATTGACAGGGTAGCCTATGGCTACACCTTC.